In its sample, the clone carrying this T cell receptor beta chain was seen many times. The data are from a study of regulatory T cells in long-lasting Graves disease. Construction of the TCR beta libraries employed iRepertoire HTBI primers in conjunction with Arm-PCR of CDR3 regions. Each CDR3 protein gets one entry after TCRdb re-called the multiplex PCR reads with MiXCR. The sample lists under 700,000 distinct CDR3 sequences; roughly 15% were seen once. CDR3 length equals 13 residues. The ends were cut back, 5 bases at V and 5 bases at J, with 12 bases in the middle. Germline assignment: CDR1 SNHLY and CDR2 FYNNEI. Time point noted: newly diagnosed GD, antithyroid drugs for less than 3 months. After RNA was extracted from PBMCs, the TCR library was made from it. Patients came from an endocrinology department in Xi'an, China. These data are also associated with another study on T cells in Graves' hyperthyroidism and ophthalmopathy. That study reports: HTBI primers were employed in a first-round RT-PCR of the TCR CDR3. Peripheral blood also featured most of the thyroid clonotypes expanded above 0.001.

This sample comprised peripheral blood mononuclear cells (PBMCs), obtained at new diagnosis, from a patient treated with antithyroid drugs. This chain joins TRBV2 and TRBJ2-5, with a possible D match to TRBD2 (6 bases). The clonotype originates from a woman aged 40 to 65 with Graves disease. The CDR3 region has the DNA TGTGCCAGCAGTCGGGAGCTTCGGGAGACCCAGTACTTC. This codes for CASSRELRETQYF.